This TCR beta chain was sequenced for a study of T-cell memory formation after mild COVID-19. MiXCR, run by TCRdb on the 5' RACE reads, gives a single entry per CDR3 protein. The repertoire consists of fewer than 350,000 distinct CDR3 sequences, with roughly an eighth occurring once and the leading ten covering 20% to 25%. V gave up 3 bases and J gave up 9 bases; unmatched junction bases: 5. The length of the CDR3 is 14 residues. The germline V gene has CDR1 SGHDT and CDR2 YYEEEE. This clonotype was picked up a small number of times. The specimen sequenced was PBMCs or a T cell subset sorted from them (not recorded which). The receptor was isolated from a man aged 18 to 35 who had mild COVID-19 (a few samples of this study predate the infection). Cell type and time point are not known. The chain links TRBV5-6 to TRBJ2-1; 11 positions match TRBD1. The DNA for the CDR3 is TGTGCCAGCAGCTACGGGACAGGGGGACCTGAGCAGTTCTTC. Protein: CASSYGTGGPEQFF.